Listed below are T cell receptor beta chains from one sample, sequenced in a study of TIL therapy for anti-PD-1-resistant metastatic lung cancer. Profiling relied on immunoSEQ multiplex PCR, and the TCRdb table lists in-frame clones only, not all of them. The table shows tens of thousands of clones, with 69% occurring only once. The sample here was blood, taken at baseline. The receptor source for this set is a person aged 30 to 80 with non-small cell lung cancer. CDR3s include the opening cysteine and the closing phenylalanine or tryptophan. A D gene is named only where the DNA matches it firmly. Rows give clone size only sometimes, using once, few, many, or a class for an expanded clone.

len: 14; d_gene: .; j_gene: TRBJ1-4; v_gene: TRBV6-6; abundance: .; CDR3aa: CASSPGGGREKLFF; CDR3nt: TGTGCCAGCAGCCCCGGGGGGGGCAGGGAAAAACTGTTTTTT
len: 16; d_gene: TRBD1; j_gene: TRBJ1-5; v_gene: TRBV28; abundance: few; CDR3aa: CASSLPLDRIDQPQHF; CDR3nt: TGTGCCAGCAGTTTACCCCTGGACAGGATCGATCAGCCCCAGCATTTT
len: 13; d_gene: TRBD1; j_gene: TRBJ2-5; v_gene: TRBV10-3; abundance: .; CDR3aa: CAIGGQIQETQYF; CDR3nt: TGTGCCATCGGGGGACAGATCCAAGAGACCCAGTACTTC
len: 14; d_gene: TRBD1; j_gene: TRBJ2-3; v_gene: TRBV28; abundance: .; CDR3aa: CASRETGGTDTQYF; CDR3nt: TGTGCCAGCAGGGAGACAGGGGGCACAGATACGCAGTATTTT
len: 12; d_gene: .; j_gene: TRBJ1-2; v_gene: TRBV2; abundance: .; CDR3aa: CASRRDGLSYTF; CDR3nt: TGTGCCAGCAGGAGGGACGGCCTAAGCTACACCTTC
len: 14; d_gene: .; j_gene: TRBJ2-3; v_gene: TRBV2; abundance: .; CDR3aa: CAGAEGFATDTQYF; CDR3nt: TGTGCCGGCGCGGAGGGGTTCGCCACAGATACGCAGTATTTT
len: 13; d_gene: TRBD1; j_gene: TRBJ2-1; v_gene: TRBV29-1; abundance: .; CDR3aa: CSVAPNRGSEQFF; CDR3nt: TGCAGCGTTGCCCCAAACAGGGGAAGTGAGCAGTTCTTC
len: 15; d_gene: .; j_gene: TRBJ2-7; v_gene: TRBV2; abundance: .; CDR3aa: CASSRSGSLSYEQYF; CDR3nt: TGTGCCAGCAGTCGCAGTGGATCCCTCTCCTACGAGCAGTACTTC
len: 12; d_gene: .; j_gene: TRBJ1-1; v_gene: TRBV10-3; abundance: .; CDR3aa: CAILAQNTEAFF; CDR3nt: TGTGCCATCCTCGCGCAGAACACTGAAGCTTTCTTT
len: 14; d_gene: .; j_gene: TRBJ2-7; v_gene: TRBV2; abundance: .; CDR3aa: CASSVSGTTGEQYF; CDR3nt: TGTGCCAGCAGTGTATCCGGGACGACCGGCGAGCAGTACTTC
len: 16; d_gene: .; j_gene: TRBJ2-7; v_gene: TRBV15; abundance: .; CDR3aa: CATSRDVGQGDHEQYF; CDR3nt: TGTGCCACCAGCAGAGATGTAGGTCAAGGGGACCACGAGCAGTACTTC
len: 16; d_gene: TRBD1; j_gene: TRBJ2-7; v_gene: TRBV5-8; abundance: few; CDR3aa: CASSLGNRDSGLLEYF; CDR3nt: TGTGCCAGCAGCTTGGGGAACCGGGACAGTGGCCTGTTGGAGTACTTC
len: 16; d_gene: TRBD2; j_gene: TRBJ2-1; v_gene: TRBV30; abundance: .; CDR3aa: CASRAGLAGNYNEQFF; CDR3nt: TGTGCCTCCCGCGCGGGACTAGCGGGGAATTACAATGAGCAGTTCTTC
len: 15; d_gene: TRBD1; j_gene: TRBJ1-4; v_gene: TRBV5-1; abundance: few; CDR3aa: CASSLVGTGPEKLFF; CDR3nt: TGCGCCAGCAGCTTGGTGGGGACAGGCCCTGAAAAACTGTTTTTT
len: 14; d_gene: TRBD1; j_gene: TRBJ1-1; v_gene: TRBV2; abundance: few; CDR3aa: CASRNRDRRTEAFF; CDR3nt: TGTGCCAGCAGGAACCGGGACAGGCGGACTGAAGCTTTCTTT
len: 13; d_gene: .; j_gene: TRBJ1-1; v_gene: TRBV27; abundance: .; CDR3aa: CASSLEGNTEAFF; CDR3nt: TGTGCCAGCAGTTTGGAAGGGAACACTGAAGCTTTCTTT
len: 13; d_gene: .; j_gene: TRBJ1-1; v_gene: TRBV29-1; abundance: .; CDR3aa: CSAGPTRYTEAFF; CDR3nt: TGCAGCGCAGGACCGACCAGGTATACTGAAGCTTTCTTT
len: 15; d_gene: TRBD1; j_gene: TRBJ1-1; v_gene: TRBV30; abundance: .; CDR3aa: CAWSVLGGDRGSAFF; CDR3nt: TGTGCCTGGAGTGTACTAGGTGGGGACAGGGGATCAGCTTTCTTT
len: 12; d_gene: .; j_gene: TRBJ1-3; v_gene: TRBV14; abundance: .; CDR3aa: CASSQVDYTIYF; CDR3nt: TGTGCCAGCAGCCAAGTTGACTACACCATATATTTT
len: 13; d_gene: .; j_gene: TRBJ2-1; v_gene: TRBV11-2; abundance: .; CDR3aa: CASSPPAYNEQFF; CDR3nt: TGTGCCAGCAGCCCCCCGGCTTACAATGAGCAGTTCTTC
len: 16; d_gene: .; j_gene: TRBJ1-5; v_gene: TRBV6-5; abundance: .; CDR3aa: CASSHSGAEGGQPQHF; CDR3nt: TGTGCCAGCAGTCACTCCGGAGCAGAGGGAGGGCAGCCCCAGCATTTT
len: 14; d_gene: .; j_gene: TRBJ2-1; v_gene: TRBV27; abundance: .; CDR3aa: CASSLQSSYNEQFF; CDR3nt: TGTGCCAGCAGTTTGCAGAGCTCCTACAATGAGCAGTTCTTC
len: 15; d_gene: .; j_gene: TRBJ1-2; v_gene: TRBV6-5; abundance: .; CDR3aa: CASYQRSGQGHGYTF; CDR3nt: TGTGCCAGTTACCAGAGGTCCGGCCAGGGCCATGGCTACACCTTC
len: 16; d_gene: TRBD1; j_gene: TRBJ2-2; v_gene: TRBV9; abundance: .; CDR3aa: CASSSRGSGFTGELFF; CDR3nt: TGTGCCAGCAGCTCCAGGGGGTCGGGGTTCACCGGGGAGCTGTTTTTT
len: 16; d_gene: .; j_gene: TRBJ1-5; v_gene: TRBV15; abundance: .; CDR3aa: CATSRTGQLNNQPQHF; CDR3nt: TGTGCCACCAGCAGGACCGGACAGCTGAACAATCAGCCCCAGCATTTT
len: 15; d_gene: TRBD1; j_gene: TRBJ1-4; v_gene: TRBV7-9; abundance: .; CDR3aa: CASSVRTGGVEKLFF; CDR3nt: TGTGCCAGCAGCGTAAGGACAGGGGGCGTCGAAAAACTGTTTTTT
len: 13; d_gene: TRBD2; j_gene: TRBJ2-3; v_gene: TRBV6-5; abundance: .; CDR3aa: CAVLAESTDTQYF; CDR3nt: TGTGCCGTGCTAGCGGAGAGCACAGATACGCAGTATTTT
len: 14; d_gene: .; j_gene: TRBJ1-3; v_gene: TRBV2; abundance: .; CDR3aa: CASSEQGEGNTIYF; CDR3nt: TGTGCCAGCAGTGAACAGGGCGAAGGAAACACCATATATTTT
len: 14; d_gene: .; j_gene: TRBJ2-1; v_gene: TRBV28; abundance: .; CDR3aa: CASSPGVSYNEQFF; CDR3nt: TGTGCCAGCAGTCCCGGGGTATCCTACAATGAGCAGTTCTTC
len: 14; d_gene: .; j_gene: TRBJ2-2; v_gene: TRBV5-1; abundance: .; CDR3aa: CASSFVGAGGELFF; CDR3nt: TGCGCCAGCAGCTTCGTCGGAGCCGGGGGAGAGCTGTTTTTT
len: 16; d_gene: TRBD1; j_gene: TRBJ1-6; v_gene: TRBV5-4; abundance: few; CDR3aa: CASSLGVLDRDSPLHF; CDR3nt: TGTGCCAGCAGCTTGGGGGTTCTGGACAGGGACTCACCCCTCCACTTT
len: 13; d_gene: .; j_gene: TRBJ1-1; v_gene: TRBV5-1; abundance: .; CDR3aa: CASFDTAGTEAFF; CDR3nt: TGCGCCAGCTTCGACACCGCTGGCACTGAAGCTTTCTTT